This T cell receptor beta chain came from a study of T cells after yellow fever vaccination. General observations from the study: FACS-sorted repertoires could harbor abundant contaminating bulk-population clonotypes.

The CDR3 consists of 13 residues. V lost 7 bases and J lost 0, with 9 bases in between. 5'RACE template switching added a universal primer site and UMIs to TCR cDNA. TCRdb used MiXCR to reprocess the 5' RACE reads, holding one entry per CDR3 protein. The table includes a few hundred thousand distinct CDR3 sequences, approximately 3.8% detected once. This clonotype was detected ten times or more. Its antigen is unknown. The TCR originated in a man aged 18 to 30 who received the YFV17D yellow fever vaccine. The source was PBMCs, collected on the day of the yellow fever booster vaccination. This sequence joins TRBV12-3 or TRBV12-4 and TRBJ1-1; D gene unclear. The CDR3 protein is CASTSRMNTEAFF. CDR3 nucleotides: TGTGCCAGCACTTCCCGGATGAACACTGAAGCTTTCTTT.